A single sample gave rise to the 3 T cell receptor beta chains below, sequenced in a study of T-cell reconstitution after alpha-beta-depleted transplantation in children. Unique molecular identifiers were used to barcode this TCRbeta library. TCRdb passed the PCR reads through MiXCR, listing each CDR3 protein once. The table shows just over 950,000 distinct CDR3 sequences, with under 30% occurring only once. The sequenced sample was PBMCs, mostly from graft donor cells, obtained 360 days after TCRalphabeta/CD19-depleted stem cell transplant. The receptors come from a boy less than two years old who had a stem cell transplant for SCID, so the T cells may come from the graft donor.

V gene TRBV24-1 combines with J gene TRBJ1-2, with D tentatively TRBD1 (5 bases). V lost 3 bases, J lost 6 bases, and 10 bases lay in between. The CDR3 is 13 residues long. Germline V gene data show CDR1 as KGHDR and CDR2 as SFDVKD. Written as DNA, the CDR3 is TGTGCCACCAGTGATCGGACATCGAATGGCTACACCTTC. This translates into CATSDRTSNGYTF.

This clonotype was seen many times. The rearrangement joins TRBV20-1 to TRBJ1-4; D is possibly TRBD1 (5 bases). Trimming took off 1 base at V and 0 bases at J, with 12 bases between the two ends. Germline CDR1 is DFQATT and CDR2 is SNEGSKA (reference sequence). The CDR3 is 16 residues long. CDR3 residues: CSARGWKGATNEKLFF. CDR3 sequence (DNA): TGCAGTGCTAGAGGCTGGAAAGGGGCAACTAATGAAAAACTGTTTTTT.

A single count supports this clonotype. V is TRBV7-3 and J is TRBJ2-4; TRBD1 might be the D (6 bases). Trimming stripped 6 bases from V and 4 bases from J, with 19 bases between. The V gene's germline CDR1 is SGHTA and CDR2 FQGTGA. The CDR3 has 16 residues. The CDR3 region is CASSISQGQGKNIQYF. In DNA form, the CDR3 reads TGTGCCAGCAGTATATCCCAGGGGCAGGGGAAAAACATTCAGTACTTC. The variable domain in full, with the rest retrieved from reference TRBV7-3 and TRBJ2-4, is GAGVSQTPSNKVTEKGKYVELRCDPISGHTALYWYRQSLGQGPEFLIYFQGTGAADDSGLPNDRFFAVRPEGSVSTLKIQRTERGDSAVYLCASSISQGQGKNIQYFGAGTRLSVL.